The 18 T cell receptor beta chains in this list originate from one sample, sequenced in a study of cytomegalovirus exposure and HLA in healthy donors. Amplification used 60 Vbeta primers and 13 Jbeta primers. Sequencing was performed with immunoSEQ multiplex PCR; in TCRdb, only in-frame clones are kept and a portion is missing. The sample gives about 160,000 clones, about 71% of which show up once; 2.8% is in the top ten. The specimen sequenced was PBMCs. The receptors here all came from a woman in her twenties or thirties in good health and CMV-seronegative.

This sequence joins TRBV6-5 and TRBJ1-5; TRBD1 might be the D (5 bases). Trimming pared 0 bases from V and 1 base from J, leaving 7 bases between. Germline values: CDR1 MNHEY, CDR2 SVGAGI. This CDR3 is 15 amino acids long. CDR3 sequence reads: CASSYSSGSNQPQHF. CDR3 bases: TGTGCCAGCAGTTACTCTTCAGGGAGCAATCAGCCCCAGCATTTT.

The genes are TRBV9 and TRBJ1-4; D gene uncertain. The CDR3 runs to 15 residues. CDR1 and CDR2 from the germline V gene are SGDLS and YYNGEE. V was clipped by 0 bases and J by 4 bases, with 10 bases between them. CDR3 DNA: TGTGCCAGCAGCGTAGGGGCCGGCATTAATGAAAAACTGTTTTTT. Protein: CASSVGAGINEKLFF.

The CDR3 DNA sequence: TGTGCCAGCAGTTCCCCCGTAGCGGGAGGGCCCTTGATACACTCCTATGAGCAGTTCTTC. Protein: CASSSPVAGGPLIHSYEQFF. The rearrangement joins TRBV28 to TRBJ2-1; TRBD2 matches at 11 bases. Looked up from germline, CDR1 is MDHEN and CDR2 is SYDVKM. The CDR3 contains 20 residues. Trimming removed 4 bases from V and 8 bases from J; junction bases left unmatched: 22.

The chain is built from TRBV27 and TRBJ1-6; D remains unclear. CDR1 MNHEY and CDR2 SMNVEV come from the germline V gene (reference sequence). This CDR3 is 15 amino acids long. V dropped 3 bases and J dropped 7 bases, with 13 bases sitting between them. The CDR3 DNA sequence: TGTGCCAGCAGTTTGTTAGGAGCCAAGAATTCACCCCTCCACTTT. Translating it yields CASSLLGAKNSPLHF.

The gene calls are TRBV19 and TRBJ1-1; TRBD1 aligns across 11 bases. Unmatched junction bases numbered 12, after V lost 6 bases and J lost 3 bases. The CDR3 is 17 residues long. CDR1 is LNHDA and CDR2 is SQIVND in the germline V gene (reference sequence). CDR3 in amino acids: CASRKRRTGGSYTEAFF. CDR3 in DNA: TGTGCCAGTAGAAAGCGAAGGACAGGGGGCTCGTACACTGAAGCTTTCTTT.

V and J are TRBV9 and TRBJ2-1, with 9 bases that match TRBD1. Germline V lookup: CDR1 SGDLS, CDR2 YYNGEE. Germline trimming cut 3 bases from V and 2 bases from J; bases unmatched to any gene: 3. The CDR3 length is 15 residues. CDR3 nucleotide sequence: TGTGCCAGCAGCGGCGGGACAGGGACCTACAATGAGCAGTTCTTC. Translation: CASSGGTGTYNEQFF.

The V gene is TRBV30, the J gene TRBJ1-1; 8 nucleotides align to TRBD1. V lost 2 bases and J lost 5; bases outside the gene matches: 7. CDR3 length: 14 residues. CDR1 is GTSNPN and CDR2 is SVGIG in the germline V gene (reference sequence). The CDR3 region has the DNA TGTGCCTGGAGTTCCGGGACAGGATTGACTGAAGCTTTCTTT. Translating gives CAWSSGTGLTEAFF.

This rearrangement joins TRBV5-1 to TRBJ2-7; 10 positions match TRBD1. With V trimmed by 4 bases and J by 3 bases, 10 bases remained unmatched. The CDR3 runs 16 residues. Germline-derived CDR1 and CDR2 are SGHRS and YFSETQ. DNA of the CDR3: TGCGCCAGCAGCGCAGACAGGGGGCGAATCAGCTACGAGCAGTACTTC. Amino acid sequence: CASSADRGRISYEQYF.

The chain uses TRBV19 and TRBJ2-7, with a tentative D call TRBD1 (5 bases). Germline loops: CDR1 LNHDA, CDR2 SQIVND (reference sequence). This CDR3 region has 15 residues. V lost 3 bases to trimming and J lost 2 bases, with 14 bases between them. CDR3 sequence: CASSILTAPTYEQYF. The CDR3 DNA is TGTGCCAGTAGTATTTTGACAGCGCCGACCTACGAGCAGTACTTC.

The rearrangement uses TRBV7-2 and TRBJ2-1; 7 nucleotides match TRBD2. V shed 5 bases, J shed 5 bases, and the junction held 6 bases outside the gene matches. The germline CDR1 and CDR2 sequences are SGHTA and FQGNSA. This CDR3 is 14 amino acids long. CDR3 sequence reads: CASSPGGGDNEQFF. The CDR3 region has the DNA TGTGCCAGCAGCCCGGGCGGGGGAGACAATGAGCAGTTCTTC.

The chain is built from TRBV5-4 and TRBJ2-1, with D perhaps TRBD1 (5 bases). V lost 0 bases, J lost 6 bases, and 13 bases lay in between. The CDR3 contains 15 residues. Looked up from germline, CDR1 is SGHNT and CDR2 is YYREEE (reference sequence). This CDR3 is CASSLGVGRGNEQFF. The CDR3 DNA sequence: TGTGCCAGCAGCTTGGGAGTCGGAAGGGGCAATGAGCAGTTCTTC.

This clone showed up just a few times. This sequence joins TRBV9 and TRBJ2-3; a possible D gene is TRBD2 (5 bases). Germline values: CDR1 SGDLS, CDR2 YYNGEE. The V gene lost 0 bases and the J gene lost 0 bases, with 8 bases spanning the gap. There are 15 residues in the CDR3. The CDR3 here is CASSVGRASTDTQYF. For the CDR3, the DNA is TGTGCCAGCAGCGTAGGGCGGGCTAGCACAGATACGCAGTATTTT.

This clone appeared a single time. The gene calls are TRBV10-2 and TRBJ1-2; no definite D call. The germline CDR1 and CDR2 sequences are WSHSY and SAAADI. Trimming shortened V by 9 bases and J by 4 bases, and 9 bases separated the two germline ends. This CDR3 region has 11 residues. CDR3 DNA sequence: TGCGCCAGTGCGGGGTTCTATGGCTACACCTTC. This codes for CASAGFYGYTF.

The J gene is TRBJ2-7, the V gene TRBV7-2; maybe TRBD2 (6 bases). The germline CDR1 and CDR2 sequences are SGHTA and FQGNSA. This CDR3 is 14 amino acids long. V lost 0 bases to trimming and J lost 3 bases, with 9 bases between them. Written as DNA, the CDR3 is TGTGCCAGCAGCTTAGCGGGAGCGGGCTACGAGCAGTACTTC. It codes for CASSLAGAGYEQYF.

This rearrangement joins TRBV29-1 to TRBJ2-2; 9 nucleotides align to TRBD1. CDR1 and CDR2 (germline): SQVTM, ANQGSEA. The CDR3 loop spans 13 amino acids. V shed 7 bases, J shed 4 bases, and the junction held 4 bases outside the gene matches. CDR3 in amino acids: CSAGTGTTGELFF. As DNA, the CDR3 is TGCAGCGCCGGGACAGGGACCACCGGGGAGCTGTTTTTT.

The chain is built from TRBV5-4 and TRBJ1-1; the D is unclear. This CDR3 spans 14 amino acids. Germline V gene data show CDR1 as SGHNT and CDR2 as YYREEE (reference sequence). V gave up 2 bases and J gave up 1 base, with 9 bases separating them. In nucleotides, the CDR3 is TGTGCCAGCAGCTTAGGCAGGCCGAACACTGAAGCTTTCTTT. It specifies CASSLGRPNTEAFF.

The chain has TRBV19 and TRBJ2-7, with 10 bases fitting TRBD1. The CDR3 loop spans 14 amino acids. CDR1 and CDR2 from the germline V gene are LNHDA and SQIVND (reference sequence). The trim removed 5 bases at V and 5 bases at J, leaving 6 bases unmatched. The CDR3 sequence: CASSPWDRGNEQYF. Written as DNA, the CDR3 is TGTGCCAGTAGTCCATGGGACAGGGGCAACGAGCAGTACTTC.

The V and J genes are TRBV4-1 and TRBJ1-5, with TRBD1 matching over 9 bases. V lost 6 bases and J lost 0; bases outside the gene matches: 12. The V gene's germline CDR1 is MGHRA and CDR2 YSYEKL. The CDR3 is 18 residues long. The CDR3 nucleotides are TGCGCCAGCAGTCCGAGAGACAGGGGGATCGGTAGCAATCAGCCCCAGCATTTT. Encoded protein: CASSPRDRGIGSNQPQHF.